Below are 18 T cell receptor beta chains sequenced from a single sample in a study of T cell responses to AZD1222 COVID-19 vaccine. Data came from immunoSEQ multiplex PCR; TCRdb stores just in-frame clones and leaves some out. The data show roughly 120,000 clones, roughly 84% seen once. Sequences were derived from peripheral blood, sampled on day 0 of AZD1222 vaccination. The receptors shown here come from an adult in good health.

This clone occurred once. The gene calls are TRBV14 and TRBJ1-6; 8 bases map to TRBD1. This CDR3 comprises 13 residues. Germline-derived CDR1 and CDR2 are SGHDN and FVKESK. The trim removed 4 bases at V and 10 bases at J, leaving 3 bases unmatched. CDR3 coding DNA: TGTGCCAGCAGCCCTGACAGGGGATCACCCCTCCACTTT. Translated, it gives CASSPDRGSPLHF.

The J gene is TRBJ1-6, the V gene TRBV2, with D uncertain. The V end lost 6 bases, the J end lost 5 bases, and 11 bases lay between the germline ends. Germline assignment: CDR1 SNHLY and CDR2 FYNNEI. The CDR3 is 14 amino acids. CDR3 coding DNA: TGTGCCAGCAGAATGGGGAGGAATAATTCACCCCTCCACTTT. This gives the protein CASRMGRNNSPLHF. Full variable domain (remainder filled in from reference TRBV2 and TRBJ1-6): EPEVTQTPSHQVTQMGQEVILRCVPISNHLYFYWYRQILGQKVEFLVSFYNNEISEKSEIFDDQFSVERPDGSNFTLKIRSTKLEDSAMYFCASRMGRNNSPLHFGNGTRLTVT.

This chain uses TRBV7-6 with TRBJ1-1, with 7 bases lining up with TRBD1. Germline CDR1 SGHVS, CDR2 FNYEAQ. The junction had 10 bases not matched to a gene; V was cut back by 2 bases and J by 4 bases. There are 16 residues in the CDR3. The CDR3 sequence is CASSLLGGRGRTEAFF. The CDR3 bases are TGTGCCAGCAGCTTACTAGGGGGCAGAGGTCGCACTGAAGCTTTCTTT.

The chain uses TRBV6-2 or TRBV6-3 and TRBJ2-2, with D perhaps matching TRBD2 (6 bases). The V and J ends lost 0 bases and 8 bases respectively, with 25 bases between them. The CDR3 is made up of 19 amino acids. In germline, CDR1 is MNHEY, CDR2 SVGEGT. CDR3 loop: CASSYSHTSGTAKRGELFF. The CDR3 DNA sequence: TGTGCCAGCAGTTACTCGCATACGTCCGGGACTGCCAAACGGGGGGAGCTGTTTTTT.

The chain joins TRBV11-2 to TRBJ2-1; tentatively, D is TRBD1 (6 bases). Per germline, CDR1 SGHAT and CDR2 FQNNGV. This CDR3 has 14 residues. Trimming shortened V by 5 bases and J by 0 bases, and 8 bases separated the two germline ends. The CDR3, as DNA: TGTGCCAGCAGCAAAGGGGGCTCCTACAATGAGCAGTTCTTC. Amino acid sequence: CASSKGGSYNEQFF.

This chain joins TRBV27 and TRBJ2-5; TRBD2 aligns across 11 bases. Germline CDR1 reads MNHEY; CDR2 reads SMNVEV (reference sequence). CDR3 length: 19 residues. V was pared by 5 bases and J by 0 bases, with 14 bases of the junction left unmatched. CDR3 amino acids: CASSPAWIAGGPHQETQYF. Here the CDR3 DNA reads TGTGCCAGCAGTCCCGCCTGGATAGCGGGGGGGCCCCACCAAGAGACCCAGTACTTC.

The CDR3 bases are TGTGCTAGTGGGGCTACCAATGAGCAGTTCTTC. It translates to CASGATNEQFF. This rearrangement joins TRBV12-5 to TRBJ2-1; no firm D call. The CDR3 runs to 11 residues. Trimming removed 6 bases at V and 6 bases at J, with 6 bases between. The germline V gene encodes CDR1 LGHNT and CDR2 FRNRAP.

The sample holds one count of this clone. V gene TRBV4-2 combines with J gene TRBJ2-2; TRBD2 might be the D (5 bases). The CDR3 spans 19 residues. The V end was cut by 3 bases, the J end by 3 bases, with 23 bases between. CDR1 is LGHNA and CDR2 is YNFKEQ in the germline V gene. This chain's CDR3 is CASSQGGPAKPLYTGELFF. CDR3 coding DNA: TGTGCCAGCAGCCAGGGCGGGCCCGCGAAACCCCTCTACACCGGGGAGCTGTTTTTT.

V usage is TRBV15 and J usage is TRBJ1-3, with a tentative D call TRBD1 (5 bases). The V end lost 6 bases, the J end lost 3 bases, and 18 bases lay between the germline ends. CDR1 is LNHNV and CDR2 is YYDKDF in the germline V gene (reference sequence). The CDR3 covers 16 residues. This CDR3 reads CATSLGGTTVGNTIYF. The CDR3 coding sequence is TGTGCCACCAGTCTCGGAGGGACCACCGTTGGAAACACCATATATTTT.

The V gene is TRBV7-9, the J gene TRBJ2-7; D is ambiguous. This CDR3 comprises 14 residues. CDR1 SEHNR and CDR2 FQNEAQ come from the germline V gene (reference sequence). V lost 2 bases and J 3 bases, leaving 11 bases between the germline ends. In DNA, the CDR3 is TGTGCCAGCAGCTTATGGGCCAGGAGCTACGAGCAGTACTTC. It yields the protein CASSLWARSYEQYF. The whole variable domain, filled in from reference TRBV7-9 and TRBJ2-7, reads DTGVSQNPRHKITKRGQNVTFRCDPISEHNRLYWYRQTLGQGPEFLTYFQNEAQLEKSRLLSDRFSAERPKGSFSTLEIQRTEQGDSAMYLCASSLWARSYEQYFGPGTRLTVT.

The chain has TRBV7-2 and TRBJ2-5; D remains unclear. The germline CDR1 and CDR2 sequences are SGHTA and FQGNSA. Trimming removed 1 base from V and 5 bases from J, with 5 bases in between. This CDR3 contains 12 residues. Here the CDR3 reads CASSLDRETQYF. The CDR3 DNA sequence: TGTGCCAGCAGCTTAGACCGCGAGACCCAGTACTTC. Based on the CDR3 plus reference TRBV7-2 and TRBJ2-5, the full variable domain is GAGVSQSPSNKVTEKGKDVELRCDPISGHTALYWYRQSLGQGLEFLIYFQGNSAPDKSGLPSDRFSAERTGGSVSTLTIQRTQQEDSAVYLCASSLDRETQYFGPGTRLLVL.

This clone was counted only a few times. V and J are TRBV6-6 and TRBJ1-6; D is perhaps TRBD1 (5 bases). CDR3 length: 15 amino acids. CDR1 and CDR2 from the germline V gene are MNHNY and SVGAGI (reference sequence). V shed 5 bases and J shed 9 bases, with 17 bases lying between them. The CDR3 sequence: CASSGRDPRGSPLHF. CDR3 bases: TGTGCCAGCAGTGGCCGGGACCCAAGGGGTTCACCCCTCCACTTT.

V usage is TRBV27 and J usage is TRBJ1-3, with D hard to call. V was trimmed by 6 bases and J by 0 bases, leaving 6 bases between them. The germline gives CDR1 MNHEY, CDR2 SMNVEV (reference sequence). This CDR3 is 13 amino acids long. The CDR3 reads CASRHTSGNTIYF. The CDR3 nucleotides read TGTGCCAGCAGACATACCTCTGGAAACACCATATATTTT.

This clone appeared a single time. V usage is TRBV27 and J usage is TRBJ2-1, with D possibly called TRBD1 or TRBD2 (7 bases each). Germline V gene sequence: CDR1 MNHEY, CDR2 SMNVEV (reference sequence). V shed 6 bases and J shed 9 bases, with 15 bases lying between them. The CDR3 loop spans 13 amino acids. The CDR3 region is CASRPGGGREQFF. For the CDR3, the DNA is TGTGCCAGCAGGCCAGGGGGGGGCCGTGAGCAGTTCTTC.

This rearrangement joins TRBV3-1 (or the pseudogene TRBV3-2) to TRBJ1-5; no firm D call. CDR1 is LGHDT and CDR2 is YNNKEL in the germline V gene (reference sequence). The CDR3 runs to 13 residues. V shed 2 bases and J shed 5 bases, with 7 bases lying between them. CDR3 nucleotide sequence: TGTGCCAGCAGCCAAACGGGAGATCAGCCCCAGCATTTT. Translated: CASSQTGDQPQHF.

This sequence joins TRBV18 and TRBJ2-7, with 8 positions matching TRBD1. With 0 bases clipped from V and 6 bases from J, the junction kept 7 bases outside the gene matches. There are 15 residues in the CDR3. In germline, CDR1 is KGHSH, CDR2 LQKENI. For the CDR3, the DNA is TGTGCCAGCTCACCACCTCAGGGGGCGAAGGGCGAGCAGTACTTC. This translates into CASSPPQGAKGEQYF.

The chain uses TRBV7-9 and TRBJ2-7; 8 nucleotides agree with TRBD1. The CDR3 contains 14 residues. CDR1 is SEHNR, CDR2 FQNEAQ, per germline (reference sequence). V dropped 5 bases and J dropped 4; count of bases not matched to a gene: 7. The CDR3 bases are TGTGCCAGCAGCCCCGGGACAGGAAAATACGAGCAGTACTTC. This sequence encodes CASSPGTGKYEQYF.

The count of this clone is one. The genes are TRBV10-1 and TRBJ1-1; 7 positions agree with TRBD1. Germline loops: CDR1 WNHNN, CDR2 SYGVQD (reference sequence). V shed 3 bases and J 1 base; nucleotides not matched to a gene: 2. The CDR3 totals 14 residues. CDR3 bases: TGCGCCAGCAGTGACCGGACAGGGAACACTGAAGCTTTCTTT. It encodes CASSDRTGNTEAFF.